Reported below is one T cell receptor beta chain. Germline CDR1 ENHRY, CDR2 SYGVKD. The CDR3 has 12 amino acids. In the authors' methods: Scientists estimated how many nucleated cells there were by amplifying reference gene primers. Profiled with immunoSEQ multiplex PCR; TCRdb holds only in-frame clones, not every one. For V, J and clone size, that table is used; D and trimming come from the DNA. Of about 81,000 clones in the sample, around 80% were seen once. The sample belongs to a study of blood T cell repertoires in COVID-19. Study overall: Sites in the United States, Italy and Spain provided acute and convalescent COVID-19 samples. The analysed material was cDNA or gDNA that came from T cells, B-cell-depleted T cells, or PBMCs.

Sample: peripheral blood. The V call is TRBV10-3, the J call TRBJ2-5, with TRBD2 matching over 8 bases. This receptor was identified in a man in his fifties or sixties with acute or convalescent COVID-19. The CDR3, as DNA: TGTGCTCACGGGGGGGGAGGCGAGACCCAGTACTTC. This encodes CAHGGGGETQYF.